This TCR beta chain was recovered during a study of cytomegalovirus exposure and HLA in healthy donors. Whole-study findings and limits: Accurate prediction of most subjects' HLA-A and HLA-B alleles from TCR beta sequences was reported. It was likely that a cluster of highly shared sequence variants was a sequencing artifact. Presence/absence analysis assumed near-uniform sequencing depth across donors.

The germline V gene encodes CDR1 MNHEY and CDR2 SMNVEV (reference sequence). The germline V and J ends were trimmed by 2 bases and 3 bases, with 11 bases remaining between them. There are 15 residues in the CDR3. Primers: 60 Vbeta forward and 13 Jbeta reverse. TCRdb's table, derived via immunoSEQ multiplex PCR, lists solely in-frame clones and lacks some. The sample holds approximately 190,000 clones, approximately 79% seen once. On this clone itself: Its specificity is unknown.

This TCR was sampled from a man aged 40-49 years in good health and CMV-seropositive. Sequenced: PBMCs. The V call is TRBV27, the J call TRBJ1-5; D gene ambiguous. The CDR3 DNA follows: TGTGCCAGCAGTTTAAACAGATATAACAATCAGCCCCAGCATTTT. Amino acids: CASSLNRYNNQPQHF.